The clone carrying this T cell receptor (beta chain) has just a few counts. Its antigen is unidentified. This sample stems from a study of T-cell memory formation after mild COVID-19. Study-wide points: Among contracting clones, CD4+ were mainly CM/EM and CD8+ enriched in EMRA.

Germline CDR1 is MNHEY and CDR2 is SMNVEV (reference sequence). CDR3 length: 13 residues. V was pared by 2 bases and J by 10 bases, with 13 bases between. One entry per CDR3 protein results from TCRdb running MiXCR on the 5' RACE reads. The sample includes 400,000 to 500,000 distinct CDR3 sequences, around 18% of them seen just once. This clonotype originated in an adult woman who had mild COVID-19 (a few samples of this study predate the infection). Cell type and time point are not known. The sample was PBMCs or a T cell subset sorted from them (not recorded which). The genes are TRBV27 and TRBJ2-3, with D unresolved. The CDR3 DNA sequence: TGTGCCAGCAGTTTAAGCAATCATTACCCGCAGTATTTT. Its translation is CASSLSNHYPQYF.